Listed below are T cell receptor beta chains from one sample, sequenced in a study of blood T cell repertoires in COVID-19. Method: immunoSEQ multiplex PCR; TCRdb's copy keeps in-frame clones and lacks some. The sample shows about 130,000 clones, approximately 83% of them seen only once. Source material: peripheral blood. The receptors derive from a man in his forties with active or convalescent COVID-19. Both conserved end residues are part of each CDR3. The D gene is left open where the match is weak. The size entry is marked missing in some rows and otherwise reads once, few, many or a size class.

v_call	d_call	j_call	clone_size	cdr3_aa	cdr3_nt
TRBV6-5	-	TRBJ2-7	-	CASLSTVDSYEQYF	TGTGCCAGCCTTTCGACAGTTGACTCCTACGAGCAGTACTTC
TRBV18	-	TRBJ2-3	-	CASSPGSTDTQYF	TGTGCCAGCTCCCCGGGGAGCACAGATACGCAGTATTTT
TRBV2	-	TRBJ1-3	-	CASSFSGNTIYF	TGTGCCAGTTCCTTCTCTGGAAACACCATATATTTT
TRBV6-5	-	TRBJ2-5	-	CASSYSSRLGRETQYF	TGTGCCAGCAGTTACTCGAGTCGTCTTGGGAGAGAGACCCAGTACTTC
TRBV2	TRBD2	TRBJ2-4	-	CASSGTSGRIMAKNIQYF	TGTGCCAGCAGCGGGACTAGCGGGCGGATCATGGCCAAAAACATTCAGTACTTC
TRBV6-5	-	TRBJ2-1	-	CASKGAYNEQFF	TGTGCCAGCAAGGGGGCCTACAATGAGCAGTTCTTC
TRBV6-4	-	TRBJ2-5	-	CASSPTGQETQYF	TGTGCCAGCAGCCCTACAGGGCAGGAGACCCAGTACTTC
TRBV4-2	TRBD1	TRBJ1-4	-	CASSQGTGELEKLFF	TGTGCCAGCAGCCAAGGAACAGGGGAGTTAGAAAAACTGTTTTTT
TRBV7-2	TRBD1	TRBJ2-7	-	CATSWGQGREQYF	TGTGCCACTTCGTGGGGACAGGGTCGGGAGCAGTACTTC
TRBV6-5	-	TRBJ1-1	-	CASSNTGSNTEAFF	TGTGCCAGCTCTAATACAGGGTCTAACACTGAAGCTTTCTTT
TRBV25-1	-	TRBJ1-1	-	CASSERGEAFF	TGTGCCAGCAGTGAAAGGGGTGAAGCTTTCTTT
TRBV20-1	-	TRBJ2-7	once	CSARDLYEQYF	TGCAGTGCTAGAGATCTCTACGAGCAGTACTTC
TRBV19	-	TRBJ2-1	-	CASSTGSYNEQFF	TGTGCCAGTAGTACAGGATCCTACAATGAGCAGTTCTTC
TRBV11-2	-	TRBJ2-5	-	CASSLSGLVTQYF	TGTGCCAGCAGCTTATCAGGGTTGGTGACCCAGTACTTC
TRBV3-1/TRBV3-2	-	TRBJ2-1	-	CASSQDENNEQFF	TGTGCCAGCAGCCAAGATGAGAACAATGAGCAGTTCTTC